This T cell receptor beta chain was captured by sequencing in a study of T cells expressing NK-cell markers. The germline gives CDR1 SGHTA, CDR2 FQGNSA. This CDR3 spans 15 amino acids. On this clonotype: Its target is not known.

The study's findings and limits: Also leading the CD3+CD56-NKG2C+ fraction in several donors were these clonotypes. HCMV specificity was not established for the expanded NKG2C+ T cell clones.

TCR beta libraries carry UMIs added by 5'RACE template switching. TCRdb re-called the 5' RACE reads; every CDR3 protein appears as one record, without DNA. This sample's table reports a few hundred thousand distinct CDR3 sequences. The sequenced sample consisted of blood T cells: a sorted CD56 or NKG2C T cell subset, CD4+ or CD8+ T cells, or bulk PBMC T cells (not recorded which). This chain connects TRBV7-2 to TRBJ1-1. The clonotype originates from a man in his late teens or twenties in good health. CDR3 loop: CASSPTSTRTEGAFF.